The 17 T cell receptor beta chains in this list originate from one sample, sequenced in a study of T cell responses to AZD1222 COVID-19 vaccine. Only in-frame clones appear in the TCRdb table, and some are missing; sequencing was by immunoSEQ multiplex PCR. The data show roughly 76,000 clones, about nine tenths seen once. This specimen was peripheral blood, taken on day 0 of AZD1222 vaccination. These receptors originate from an adult in good health.

CDR3 region: CASCLVDSGANVLTF. DNA of the CDR3: TGTGCCAGCTGTTTAGTCGACTCTGGGGCCAACGTCCTGACTTTC. The rearrangement uses TRBV6-2 or TRBV6-3 and TRBJ2-6; D is uncertain. The CDR3 is 15 residues long. V was clipped by 8 bases and J by 0 bases, with 11 bases between them. Germline CDR1 reads MNHEY; CDR2 reads SVGEGT.

The rearrangement links TRBV6-5 to TRBJ2-2, with 9 bases lining up with TRBD1. Trimming cost V 6 bases and J 6 bases; bases outside gene matches: 5. Germline V gene sequence: CDR1 MNHEY, CDR2 SVGAGI. This CDR3 comprises 14 residues. The DNA for the CDR3 is TGTGCCAGCAGCCGGACAGGGGAAGCCGGGGAGCTGTTTTTT. Amino acids: CASSRTGEAGELFF.

J is TRBJ2-1 and V is TRBV19; weak D call: TRBD2 (7 bases). V was pared by 7 bases and J by 3 bases, with 10 bases between. Germline V CDR1 and CDR2: LNHDA, SQIVND (reference sequence). CDR3 length: 13 residues. The CDR3 loop is CASTGGLYNEQFF. CDR3 bases: TGTGCCAGTACGGGGGGCCTCTACAATGAGCAGTTCTTC.

The rearrangement joins TRBV19 to TRBJ1-3, with no clear D. There are 16 residues in the CDR3. Germline V lookup: CDR1 LNHDA, CDR2 SQIVND (reference sequence). Trimming took 4 bases from V and 4 from J, leaving 17 bases between them. Here the CDR3 reads CASSSNVGTSGNTIYF. DNA for the CDR3: TGTGCCAGTAGTAGTAATGTTGGAACGTCGGGAAACACCATATATTTT.

This chain joins TRBV24-1 and TRBJ1-4; D remains unclear. V gave up 8 bases and J gave up 6 bases, with 9 bases separating them. This CDR3 has 12 residues. CDR1 is KGHDR and CDR2 is SFDVKD in the germline V gene. CDR3 bases: TGTGCCACCAACGGAGGCGATGAAAAACTGTTTTTT. Protein product: CATNGGDEKLFF.

The chain uses TRBV11-2 and TRBJ1-3, with D maybe TRBD1 (6 bases). The CDR3 has 14 amino acids. Trimming took off 5 bases at V and 0 bases at J, with 8 bases between the two ends. Germline V gene lookup returns CDR1 SGHAT and CDR2 FQNNGV. CDR3 sequence: CASSTQGSGNTIYF. Written as DNA, the CDR3 is TGTGCCAGCAGCACACAGGGCTCTGGAAACACCATATATTTT.

This clone was found a few times. The chain couples TRBV4-2 to TRBJ2-7; 7 nucleotides match TRBD1. V dropped 1 base and J dropped 6; count of bases not matched to a gene: 3. The CDR3 sequence is 13 residues long. Germline V gene lookup returns CDR1 LGHNA and CDR2 YNFKEQ. The CDR3 here is CASSQVNRGEQYF. CDR3 DNA: TGTGCCAGCAGCCAAGTGAACAGGGGCGAGCAGTACTTC.

Only a few counts were recorded for this clone. This chain connects TRBV18 to TRBJ2-7; D remains unclear. The CDR3 extends over 14 amino acids. In germline, CDR1 is KGHSH, CDR2 LQKENI. The germline V and J ends were trimmed by 4 bases and 0 bases, with 10 bases remaining between them. This chain's CDR3 is CASSQTWGSYEQYF. The CDR3 DNA follows: TGTGCCAGCTCACAAACTTGGGGCTCCTACGAGCAGTACTTC. Complete variable domain (other parts from reference TRBV18 and TRBJ2-7): NAGVMQNPRHLVRRRGQEARLRCSPMKGHSHVYWYRQLPEEGLKFMVYLQKENIIDESGMPKERFSAEFPKEGPSILRIQQVVRGDSAAYFCASSQTWGSYEQYFGPGTRLTVT.

The CDR3 protein is CASSVTAQGGEAFF. The CDR3 DNA reads as TGTGCCAGCAGCGTAACGGCACAGGGGGGTGAAGCTTTCTTT. The rearrangement links TRBV9 to TRBJ1-1; 8 nucleotides match TRBD1. The CDR3 has 14 amino acids. V was clipped by 1 base and J by 7 bases; unmatched bases: 6. Germline V gene data show CDR1 as SGDLS and CDR2 as YYNGEE.

The chain uses TRBV5-1 and TRBJ1-4; maybe TRBD1 (6 bases). The CDR3 has 15 residues. The V end was cut by 4 bases, the J end by 4 bases, with 14 bases between. Germline CDR1 is SGHRS and CDR2 is YFSETQ. Written as DNA, the CDR3 is TGCGCCAGCAGCGAGGGGACACAGCGTAATGAAAAACTGTTTTTT. Translated: CASSEGTQRNEKLFF.

The V call is TRBV4-1, the J call TRBJ1-5; D call uncertain. CDR1 MGHRA and CDR2 YSYEKL come from the germline V gene. This CDR3 spans 13 amino acids. V gave up 5 bases and J gave up 1 base, with 6 bases separating them. The CDR3 nucleotides read TGCGCCAGCAGCTCCGGGAGCAATCAGCCCCAGCATTTT. Translating gives CASSSGSNQPQHF.

The V call is TRBV11-2, the J call TRBJ2-2, with D maybe TRBD1 (6 bases). The V gene's germline CDR1 is SGHAT and CDR2 FQNNGV. V dropped 5 bases and J dropped 2 bases, with 12 bases sitting between them. The CDR3 has 15 residues. The CDR3 here is CASSIIRGNTGELFF. Here the CDR3 DNA reads TGTGCCAGCAGCATCATCAGGGGAAACACCGGGGAGCTGTTTTTT.

The rearrangement joins TRBV7-6 to TRBJ1-3; D is unresolved. CDR1 and CDR2 (germline): SGHVS, FNYEAQ. This CDR3 region has 13 residues. Trimming removed 5 bases at V and 4 bases at J, with 9 bases between. The CDR3 DNA follows: TGTGCCAGCAGCCACCCGGGCGGAAACACCATATATTTT. The encoded protein is CASSHPGGNTIYF.

The chain carries TRBV4-3 and TRBJ2-3, with D unclear. The CDR3 is 15 residues long. With 1 base removed from V and 6 bases from J, the gap between germline ends came to 14 bases. The germline CDR1 and CDR2 sequences are LGHNA and YSLEER. This CDR3 is CASSQGTTKFDTQYF. CDR3 nucleotide sequence: TGCGCCAGCAGCCAAGGGACCACTAAGTTTGATACGCAGTATTTT.

The chain is built from TRBV28 and TRBJ2-5; weak D call: TRBD2 (5 bases). This CDR3 comprises 13 residues. The V gene lost 3 bases and the J gene lost 5 bases, with 10 bases spanning the gap. Germline CDR1 and CDR2: MDHEN and SYDVKM. The CDR3 sequence: CASSFVGDETQYF. The CDR3 DNA reads as TGTGCCAGCAGTTTTGTGGGAGACGAGACCCAGTACTTC.

This sequence joins TRBV5-1 and TRBJ1-4; the match to TRBD1 covers 10 bases. Per germline, CDR1 SGHRS and CDR2 YFSETQ. The CDR3 sequence is 16 residues long. V lost 0 bases, J lost 8 bases, and 7 bases stayed unmatched. The CDR3 loop is CASSLDRQGAEEKLFF. In DNA, the CDR3 is TGCGCCAGCAGCTTGGATCGACAGGGGGCTGAGGAAAAACTGTTTTTT.

The chain has TRBV5-4 and TRBJ1-4, with 11 bases lining up with TRBD1. Germline trimming cut 4 bases from V and 3 bases from J; bases unmatched to any gene: 2. The CDR3 runs 15 residues. Germline assignment: CDR1 SGHNT and CDR2 YYREEE (reference sequence). The CDR3 loop reads CASSRGQGANEKLFF. The CDR3 DNA reads as TGTGCCAGCAGCCGGGGACAGGGGGCTAATGAAAAACTGTTTTTT. Complete variable domain (other parts from reference TRBV5-4 and TRBJ1-4): ETGVTQSPTHLIKTRGQQVTLRCSSQSGHNTVSWYQQALGQGPQFIFQYYREEENGRGNFPPRFSGLQFPNYSSELNVNALELDDSALYLCASSRGQGANEKLFFGSGTQLSVL.